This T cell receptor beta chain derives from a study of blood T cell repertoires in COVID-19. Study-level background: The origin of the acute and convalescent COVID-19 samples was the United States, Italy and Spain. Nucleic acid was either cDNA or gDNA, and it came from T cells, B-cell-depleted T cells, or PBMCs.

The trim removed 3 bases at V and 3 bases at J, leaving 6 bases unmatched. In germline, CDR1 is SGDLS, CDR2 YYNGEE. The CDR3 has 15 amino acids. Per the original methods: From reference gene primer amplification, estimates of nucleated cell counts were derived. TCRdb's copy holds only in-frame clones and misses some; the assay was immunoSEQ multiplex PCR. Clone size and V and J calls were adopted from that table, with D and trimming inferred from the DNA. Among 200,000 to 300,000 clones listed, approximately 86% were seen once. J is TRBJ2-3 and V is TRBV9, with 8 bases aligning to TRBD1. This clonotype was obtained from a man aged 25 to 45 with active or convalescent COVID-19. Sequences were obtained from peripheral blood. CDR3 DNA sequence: TGTGCCAGCAGCGACCGGGACAGGTCGACAGATACGCAGTATTTT. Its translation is CASSDRDRSTDTQYF. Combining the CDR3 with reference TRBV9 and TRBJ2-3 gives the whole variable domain DSGVTQTPKHLITATGQRVTLRCSPRSGDLSVYWYQQSLDQGLQFLIQYYNGEERAKGNILERFSAQQFPDLHSELNLSSLELGDSALYFCASSDRDRSTDTQYFGPGTRLTVL.